Listed below are T cell receptor beta chains from one sample, sequenced in a study of blood T cell repertoires in COVID-19. Some clones are missing from TCRdb's copy, which holds only in-frame ones; the method was immunoSEQ multiplex PCR. The sample includes fewer than 250,000 clones, roughly 84% seen only once; the top ten take 7.2%. Material for sequencing was PBMCs or T cells enriched from blood (not recorded which). These receptors all come from a man aged 25 to 45 in a cohort exposed to, infected with or recovered from COVID-19 (not recorded which). CDR3s include the opening cysteine and the closing phenylalanine or tryptophan. Fields, in order: clone size, D gene, J gene, V gene, CDR3 protein, CDR3 DNA. D genes are given only for firm matches. Some rows mark clone size as missing; the rest say once, few, many or name a class of expanded clone.

-,TRBD1,TRBJ1-2,TRBV29-1,CSVSDRVGGYTF,TGCAGCGTTTCGGACAGGGTAGGAGGCTACACCTTC
-,TRBD2,TRBJ2-4,TRBV7-2,CASSPRDYRNIQYF,TGTGCCAGCAGCCCCCGGGACTATAGAAACATTCAGTACTTC
-,-,TRBJ2-2,TRBV7-2,CASSLATGNTGELFF,TGTGCCAGCAGCTTAGCGACAGGGAACACCGGGGAGCTGTTTTTT
-,-,TRBJ2-7,TRBV28,CASSRLGTITGARYYEQYF,TGTGCCAGCAGCCGACTAGGGACCATCACAGGTGCCCGATACTACGAGCAGTACTTC
-,-,TRBJ1-1,TRBV28,CASSLYRTEAFF,TGTGCCAGCAGTTTGTATCGCACTGAAGCTTTCTTT
-,-,TRBJ2-7,TRBV11-2,CASSPRRATVGTYEQYF,TGTGCCAGCAGCCCGAGACGGGCTACGGTGGGGACATACGAGCAGTACTTC
-,TRBD1,TRBJ1-6,TRBV2,CASSIRYPINDRGERRNSPLHF,TGTGCCAGCAGCATACGATACCCTATTAACGACAGGGGGGAACGTCGAAATTCACCCCTCCACTTT
-,TRBD1,TRBJ2-5,TRBV11-2,CASSLRDSGFQETQYF,TGTGCCAGCAGCCTACGGGACAGTGGGTTCCAAGAGACCCAGTACTTC
-,TRBD2,TRBJ2-1,TRBV7-6,CASSRLTSGSPNEQFF,TGTGCCAGCAGCCGCCTGACTAGCGGGAGTCCCAATGAGCAGTTCTTC
-,TRBD2,TRBJ2-7,TRBV7-8,CASSLVGGLAGSEQYF,TGTGCCAGCAGCTTAGTAGGTGGGCTAGCGGGAAGCGAGCAGTACTTC
many,-,TRBJ1-2,TRBV5-8,CASSLGHRGNTF,TGTGCCAGCAGCTTGGGTCACCGGGGGAACACCTTC
-,TRBD2,TRBJ2-1,TRBV27,CASSLLSGSYNEQFF,TGTGCCAGCAGTTTATTAAGCGGGAGTTACAATGAGCAGTTCTTC
-,TRBD2,TRBJ2-3,TRBV5-1,CASRHGLAGARSMVDTQYF,TGCGCCAGCAGGCATGGACTAGCGGGAGCGAGGAGCATGGTAGATACGCAGTATTTT
-,-,TRBJ1-2,TRBV15,CATSLDILSGYTF,TGTGCCACCAGCCTGGACATTCTAAGTGGCTACACCTTC
-,TRBD2,TRBJ2-1,TRBV7-2,CASSTPGLGSRDLLF,TGTGCCAGCAGCACACCGGGACTAGGCTCTCGGGATTTGCTCTTC
-,-,TRBJ2-2,TRBV12-3/TRBV12-4,CASTREWVGELFF,TGTGCCAGCACGAGGGAATGGGTCGGGGAGCTGTTTTTT
-,TRBD1,TRBJ2-6,TRBV19,CASSRGQSSGANVLTF,TGTGCCAGTAGTAGGGGACAGAGCTCTGGGGCCAACGTCCTGACTTTC
once,-,TRBJ1-1,TRBV3-1/TRBV3-2,CASSHFGETTEAFF,TGTGCCAGCAGCCATTTCGGGGAAACCACTGAAGCTTTCTTT
-,-,TRBJ2-7,TRBV19,CASSPTGFYEQYF,TGTGCCAGTAGTCCAACAGGATTCTACGAGCAGTACTTC
-,TRBD1,TRBJ1-5,TRBV6-2/TRBV6-3,CASRPQTGQQPQHF,TGTGCCAGCAGGCCTCAGACAGGGCAGCAGCCCCAGCATTTT
few,-,TRBJ2-2,TRBV9,CASSVGTPGTGELFF,TGTGCCAGCAGCGTTGGGACTCCTGGGACCGGGGAGCTGTTTTTT
few,-,TRBJ1-1,TRBV27,CASSLRPSTEAFF,TGTGCCAGCAGTCTTCGTCCCTCCACTGAAGCTTTCTTT